This T cell receptor (beta chain) derives from a study of blood T cells in healthy people across ages. Next came a second PCR, run for about 7 to 12 cycles, which used a sample-barcoded 5' primer along with a J-beta primer mix. Each cDNA molecule was tagged by a template-switch adaptor with 12 random nucleotides. TCRdb used MiXCR to reprocess the 5' RACE reads, holding one entry per CDR3 protein. The table lists around 1,600,000 distinct CDR3 sequences, 35% to 45% of them singletons, with about 4% in the top ten. As regards this clonotype: What it binds is unknown.

Study results and caveats: Versus aged donors, long-lived donors had higher diversity and more naive CD4+ cells. Donor CMV status was unknown, possibly confounding expanded clonotype changes.

Every sample had a minimum of 6 million PBMCs isolated. The germline V and J ends were trimmed by 5 bases and 3 bases, with 13 bases remaining between them. The CDR3 runs 14 residues. This rearrangement joins TRBV12-3 or TRBV12-4 to TRBJ2-5, with a possible D match to TRBD1 (6 bases). The sequencing input was blood. This TCR derives from a woman between 18 and 30 years old in good health. The CDR3 is CASSLRGSEETQYF. CDR3 in DNA: TGTGCCAGCAGTCTTAGGGGGTCAGAAGAGACCCAGTACTTC.